This is a list of T cell receptor beta chains from one sample in a study of T cell responses to AZD1222 COVID-19 vaccine. TCRdb's copy holds only in-frame clones and misses some; the assay was immunoSEQ multiplex PCR. The sample gives some 120,000 clones, around 90% of which show up once; roughly a quarter is in the top ten. The input for sequencing was peripheral blood, taken on day 0 of AZD1222 vaccination. Receptor source: an adult in good health. The CDR3 runs from the conserved cysteine through the conserved F or W. D genes are given only for firm matches. Not all rows give a size; the values are once, few, many and, for expanded clones, a class.

j_gene | d_gene | abundance | v_gene | CDR3nt | CDR3aa
TRBJ1-4 | . | . | TRBV2 | TGTGCCAGCAGTGAGGAGGGGGGCATCGAAAAACTGTTTTTT | CASSEEGGIEKLFF
TRBJ1-4 | TRBD1 | few | TRBV19 | TGTGCCAGTAGCCCGTCGGGACAGGGAACAGTCGGAAATGAAAAACTGTTTTTT | CASSPSGQGTVGNEKLFF
TRBJ1-6 | . | . | TRBV7-9 | TGTGCCAGCAGCTTACCTAATTCACCCCTCCACTTT | CASSLPNSPLHF
TRBJ1-1 | . | . | TRBV29-1 | TGCAGCGCCGACCTAGGCAGGGTGAACACTGAAGCTTTCTTT | CSADLGRVNTEAFF
TRBJ1-3 | TRBD1 | . | TRBV5-1 | TGCGCCAGCAGCTTAGGTCCAGGGGGGAACACCATATATTTT | CASSLGPGGNTIYF
TRBJ2-3 | . | . | TRBV11-2 | TGTGCCAGCAGCCCCTTTGTCGCTTTCGGCCCCACAGATACGCAGTATTTT | CASSPFVAFGPTDTQYF
TRBJ2-5 | . | . | TRBV9 | TGTGCCAGCAGCGTCGGTGGGACGGGAGAGACCCAGTACTTC | CASSVGGTGETQYF
TRBJ2-1 | . | . | TRBV14 | TGTGCCAGCAGCCAAGTTGTCTCACGAGCCTACAATGAGCAGTTCTTC | CASSQVVSRAYNEQFF
TRBJ1-3 | . | . | TRBV27 | TGTGCCAGCAGTTTAAGGCCGTTCTCTGGAAACACCATATATTTT | CASSLRPFSGNTIYF
TRBJ1-4 | TRBD1 | once | TRBV19 | TGTGCCAGTAGTATCACGGACAGGGGAGGACGACTGTTTTTT | CASSITDRGGRLFF
TRBJ2-2 | TRBD2 | . | TRBV7-9 | TGTGCCGTCGGACTAGCGGCGACGAACACCGGGGAGCTGTTTTTT | CAVGLAATNTGELFF
TRBJ2-3 | TRBD2 | . | TRBV6-5 | TGTGCCAGCAGTTACCTAGCGGGAGGTTACCCAGATACGCAGTATTTT | CASSYLAGGYPDTQYF
TRBJ2-2 | TRBD1 | . | TRBV19 | TGTGCCAGTAGCCGGAAGCAAGGGGGCTGGGACCACACCGGGGAGCTGTTTTTT | CASSRKQGGWDHTGELFF
TRBJ1-1 | . | . | TRBV4-2 | TGTGCCAGCAGCCAAGATTATCGGGGGTCAAGGGCTTTCTTT | CASSQDYRGSRAFF
TRBJ2-5 | TRBD1 | few | TRBV7-9 | TGTGCCAGCAGCAACAGGACAGGGGTCAAGAAGACCCAGTACTTC | CASSNRTGVKKTQYF
TRBJ2-1 | TRBD1 | . | TRBV5-1 | TGCGCCAGCAGCTTGGGGACAGGCAATGAGCAGTTCTTC | CASSLGTGNEQFF
TRBJ2-4 | TRBD1 | . | TRBV29-1 | TGCAGCGTTCGGGGACAGGAAAACATTCAGTACTTC | CSVRGQENIQYF
TRBJ2-2 | . | . | TRBV3-1/TRBV3-2 | TGTGCCAGCAGCCAAAACCTAGTATCCGGGGAGCTGTTTTTT | CASSQNLVSGELFF
TRBJ2-3 | . | . | TRBV7-8 | TGTGCCAGCAGCTTAGGGGGAAGGAGCGGCCGCACAGATACGCAGTATTTT | CASSLGGRSGRTDTQYF
TRBJ2-5 | TRBD2 | . | TRBV12-3/TRBV12-4 | TGTGCCAGCAGTCCGTCCGGGAGGGAGACCCAGTACTTC | CASSPSGRETQYF
TRBJ1-2 | . | . | TRBV20-1 | TGCAGTGCCCCACCGGCTTATGGCTACACCTTC | CSAPPAYGYTF
TRBJ1-2 | . | . | TRBV5-1 | TGCGCCAGCAGCCCGGGACACCTTAAAGGGGACTATGGCTACACCTTC | CASSPGHLKGDYGYTF
TRBJ1-4 | . | few | TRBV29-1 | TGCAGTGCTGGCTCTGGTGGCGAAAAACTGTTTTTT | CSAGSGGEKLFF
TRBJ2-5 | TRBD2 | . | TRBV12-5 | TGTGCTAGTAGCTCCAGCGGGGGCTCAGAGACCCAGTACTTC | CASSSSGGSETQYF
TRBJ1-1 | . | . | TRBV7-9 | TGTGCCAGCAGCCCAAAGGCTCCCGGGGGGACTGAAGCTTTCTTT | CASSPKAPGGTEAFF
TRBJ1-5 | . | . | TRBV7-6 | TGTGCCAGCAGCTTAAGACCTGCCGGGACATCTGGGAATCAGCCCCAGCATTTT | CASSLRPAGTSGNQPQHF
TRBJ1-6 | . | . | TRBV6-5 | TGTGCCAGCAAGGTAGAATATAATTCACCCCTCCACTTT | CASKVEYNSPLHF
TRBJ1-4 | . | few | TRBV7-2 | TGTGCCAGCAGCCCGTACAACCCGCCTGAAAAACTGTTTTTT | CASSPYNPPEKLFF
TRBJ2-2 | TRBD2 | . | TRBV4-2 | TGTGCCAGCAGCCGATCATCCGGGCTAGCGGGGGTCACCGGAGGGGACGGGGAGCTGTTTTTT | CASSRSSGLAGVTGGDGELFF
TRBJ2-1 | TRBD2 | . | TRBV27 | TGTGCCAGCAGTGGCCGGGGGGGCTCCTACAATGAGCAGTTCTTC | CASSGRGGSYNEQFF
TRBJ1-2 | . | . | TRBV12-1 | TGTGCCAGCAGCTTTGCGATAACCCGGGACAGGGGCTTACCCTACACCTTC | CASSFAITRDRGLPYTF
TRBJ2-7 | . | . | TRBV28 | TGTGCCAGCACCCTAGGCGGGGCGCAGTCCTACGAGCAGTACTTC | CASTLGGAQSYEQYF
TRBJ2-2 | TRBD1 | . | TRBV6-1 | TGTGCCAGCAGTGAGGTCTCAGGGGGCACCGGGGAGCTGTTTTTT | CASSEVSGGTGELFF
TRBJ2-7 | . | . | TRBV12-3/TRBV12-4 | TGTGCCAGCAGTTTAACCAGACAGGACGAGTACTTC | CASSLTRQDEYF
TRBJ1-1 | TRBD1 | . | TRBV7-3 | TGTGCCAGCAGCTTAGGGGACAGATTGAACACTGAAGCTTTCTTT | CASSLGDRLNTEAFF
TRBJ1-6 | TRBD1 | . | TRBV7-9 | TGTGCCAGCCAGGCCAGGGGGCAATCACCCCTCCACTTT | CASQARGQSPLHF
TRBJ1-5 | . | . | TRBV6-5 | TGTGCCACCCGCCCTGGGGGGGCGACTCAGCCCCAGCATTTT | CATRPGGATQPQHF
TRBJ2-7 | . | . | TRBV12-3/TRBV12-4 | TGTGCCAGCAGTTTAGGAGGGTCCTACGAGCAGTACTTC | CASSLGGSYEQYF
TRBJ1-1 | . | . | TRBV7-9 | TGTGCCAGCACCCAGGGGCGGGGAGGAACTGAAGCTTTCTTT | CASTQGRGGTEAFF
TRBJ1-2 | TRBD1 | . | TRBV4-3 | TGCGCCAGCAGCCAAGGGGGACAGGGGGCGGCTGGCTACACCTTC | CASSQGGQGAAGYTF
TRBJ1-6 | . | . | TRBV6-5 | TGTGCCAGCAGTTCCCCGGGCCTAACAAATTCACCCCTCCACTTT | CASSSPGLTNSPLHF
TRBJ1-2 | . | . | TRBV12-3/TRBV12-4 | TGTGCCAGCAGTGTGACAACTAACTATGGCTACACCTTC | CASSVTTNYGYTF
TRBJ1-3 | . | . | TRBV7-6 | TGTGCCAGCAGCTTAGACGGCAACTCTGGAAACACCATATATTTT | CASSLDGNSGNTIYF
TRBJ2-7 | TRBD1 | . | TRBV29-1 | TGCAGCGTTAGGACAGGAGCCTACGAGCAGTACTTC | CSVRTGAYEQYF
TRBJ1-5 | TRBD1 | . | TRBV19 | TGTGCCAGTAGTATCGAAGACAGGGGTTGGAATCAGCCCCAGCATTTT | CASSIEDRGWNQPQHF
TRBJ2-7 | . | . | TRBV7-2 | TGTGCCAGCAGCTTAGCAGGGGGTTATTCCTACGAGCAGTACTTC | CASSLAGGYSYEQYF
TRBJ2-7 | TRBD1 | . | TRBV10-3 | TGTGCCATCAGTGAGTCGGACAGGGTCAGCTCCTACGAGCAGTACTTC | CAISESDRVSSYEQYF
TRBJ2-7 | . | . | TRBV19 | TGTGCCAGTACCATAGGGGGGGGGTCCCACGAGCAGTACTTC | CASTIGGGSHEQYF
TRBJ2-2 | TRBD2 | . | TRBV5-1 | TGCGCCAGCAGCTCGGGACTAGAAACCGGGGAGCTGTTTTTT | CASSSGLETGELFF
TRBJ2-5 | . | . | TRBV7-9 | TGTGCCAGCAGCCCCCCCCTGACAGTTCAAGAGACCCAGTACTTC | CASSPPLTVQETQYF
TRBJ2-2 | . | . | TRBV9 | TGTGCCAGCAGCCCTCGATCAGCCGGGGAGCTGTTTTTT | CASSPRSAGELFF
TRBJ1-4 | TRBD1 | once | TRBV3-1/TRBV3-2 | TGTGCCAGCACCCAAACAACCGGGACAGGGGGGGAAAAACTGTTTTTT | CASTQTTGTGGEKLFF
TRBJ2-1 | . | once | TRBV5-1 | TGCGCCAGCAGCCCCAGAGCGGACCAACATGAGCAGTTCTTC | CASSPRADQHEQFF
TRBJ2-1 | TRBD2 | . | TRBV4-2 | TGTGCCAGCAGCCAGGGCGAGACTAGCGGGAGGGCCGTGTTCTTC | CASSQGETSGRAVFF
TRBJ1-3 | . | once | TRBV7-2 | TGTGCCAGCAGCTTAGCCCACGACTATGGAAACACCATATATTTT | CASSLAHDYGNTIYF